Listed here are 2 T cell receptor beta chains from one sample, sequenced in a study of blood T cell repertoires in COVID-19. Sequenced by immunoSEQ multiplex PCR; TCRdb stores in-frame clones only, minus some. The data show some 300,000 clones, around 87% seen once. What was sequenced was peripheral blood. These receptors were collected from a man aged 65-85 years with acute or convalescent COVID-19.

The CDR3 here is CASSLGPSGNYEQYF. CDR3 nucleotide sequence: TGCGCCAGCAGCTTGGGTCCTAGCGGAAATTACGAGCAGTACTTC. This chain joins TRBV5-1 and TRBJ2-7; 7 bases agree with TRBD2. The CDR3 is 15 residues long. V gave up 0 bases and J gave up 4 bases; unmatched junction bases: 7. Germline-derived CDR1 and CDR2 are SGHRS and YFSETQ.

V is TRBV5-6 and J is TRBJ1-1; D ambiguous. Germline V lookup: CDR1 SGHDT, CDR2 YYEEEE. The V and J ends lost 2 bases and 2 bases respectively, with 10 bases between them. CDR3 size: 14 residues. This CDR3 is CASSFVRSNTEAFF. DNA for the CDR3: TGTGCCAGCAGCTTTGTCAGATCTAACACTGAAGCTTTCTTT.